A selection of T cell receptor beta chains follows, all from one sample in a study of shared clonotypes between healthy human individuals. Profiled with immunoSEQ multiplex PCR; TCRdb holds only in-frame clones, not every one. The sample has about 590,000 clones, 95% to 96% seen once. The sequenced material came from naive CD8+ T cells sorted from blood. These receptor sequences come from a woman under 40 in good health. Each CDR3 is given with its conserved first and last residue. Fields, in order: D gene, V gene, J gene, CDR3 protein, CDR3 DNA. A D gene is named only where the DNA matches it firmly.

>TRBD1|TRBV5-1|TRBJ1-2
CASSPGDRVHYGYTF
TGCGCCAGCAGCCCGGGGGACAGGGTTCACTATGGCTACACCTTC
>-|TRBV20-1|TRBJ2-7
CSASDTYEQYF
TGCAGTGCTTCAGACACCTACGAGCAGTACTTC
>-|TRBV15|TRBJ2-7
CATSRGAGTSYEQYF
TGTGCCACCAGCAGAGGGGCGGGAACTTCCTACGAGCAGTACTTC
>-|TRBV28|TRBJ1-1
CASSPPRGRLNTEAFF
TGTGCCAGCAGCCCCCCGAGGGGCCGGTTAAACACTGAAGCTTTCTTT
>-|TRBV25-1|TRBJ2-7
CASSDRRGSVYEQYF
TGTGCCAGCAGTGACCGCAGGGGTTCTGTGTACGAGCAGTACTTC
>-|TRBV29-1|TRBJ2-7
CSVREYEQYF
TGCAGCGTTCGGGAATACGAGCAGTACTTC
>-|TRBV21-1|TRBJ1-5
CASSKHQGLAFPLNQPQHF
TGTGCCAGCAGCAAACATCAGGGTCTTGCCTTCCCCCTCAATCAGCCCCAGCATTTT
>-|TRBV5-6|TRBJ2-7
CASSLNTGWDEQYF
TGTGCCAGCAGCTTGAATACGGGTTGGGACGAGCAGTACTTC
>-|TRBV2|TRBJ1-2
CASSGNLGANYGYTF
TGTGCCAGCAGTGGCAACCTCGGGGCTAACTATGGCTACACCTTC
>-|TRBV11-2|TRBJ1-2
CASSPSSGSHGYTF
TGTGCCAGCAGCCCCTCATCTGGGTCCCATGGCTACACCTTC
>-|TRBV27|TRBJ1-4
CASSGPQGAGGEKLFF
TGTGCCAGCAGTGGTCCTCAAGGGGCGGGAGGCGAAAAACTGTTTTTT
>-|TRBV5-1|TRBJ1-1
CASSLIRGTEAFF
TGCGCCAGCAGCTTGATAAGGGGCACTGAAGCTTTCTTT
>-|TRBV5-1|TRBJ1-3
CASSLAPSRISNTIYF
TGCGCCAGCAGCTTGGCCCCGTCCAGGATTTCCAACACCATATATTTT
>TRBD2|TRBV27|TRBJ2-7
CASSLPGLAHNEQYF
TGTGCCAGCAGCCTGCCGGGACTAGCCCACAACGAGCAGTACTTC
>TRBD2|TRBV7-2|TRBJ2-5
CASSLTTSGGLGEQYF
TGTGCCAGCAGCCTAACAACTAGCGGGGGTTTAGGGGAGCAGTACTTC